This T cell receptor (beta chain) was identified during a study of OX40 agonist ivuxolimab in advanced cancers. In this sample, this clone turned up once. The CDR3 runs to 15 residues. The germline V gene encodes CDR1 SGHNT and CDR2 YYREEE (reference sequence). Unmatched junction bases numbered 8, after V lost 4 bases and J lost 7 bases. Only in-frame clones appear in the TCRdb table, and some are missing; sequencing was by immunoSEQ multiplex PCR. In the table there are more than 50,000 clones, around 85% of which are singletons. The sequence was obtained from an adult with an advanced solid tumor such as melanoma, head and neck, liver or kidney cancer. The specimen comprised CD4+ or CD8+ T cells sorted from blood, sampled in a trial of the OX40 agonist ivuxolimab. The V call is TRBV5-4, the J call TRBJ2-2; 9 nucleotides line up with TRBD2. The DNA of the CDR3 is TGTGCCAGCAGCCCTCCTAGCGGGACTGGCGGGGAGCTGTTTTTT. It codes for CASSPPSGTGGELFF.